This record concerns one TCR beta chain sequence. These data are taken from a study of shared clonotypes between healthy human individuals. The CDR3 contains 16 residues. Germline V lookup: CDR1 MNHNY, CDR2 SVGAGI (reference sequence). The V and J ends lost 2 bases and 2 bases respectively, with 16 bases between them. Profiled with immunoSEQ multiplex PCR; TCRdb holds only in-frame clones, not every one. The sample includes over 95,000 clones, around 73% seen only once; the top ten take approximately 23%. This sequence was found in a woman in her 30s in good health. The sample taken for sequencing was memory CD8+ T cells sorted from blood. As for subset: CD45RO+ cells pooled with CCR7-negative TemRA cells. The V call is TRBV6-6, the J call TRBJ2-7; weak D call: TRBD1 (5 bases). The CDR3 sequence is CASSYNAHKGTYEQYF. DNA for the CDR3: TGTGCCAGCAGTTACAATGCCCACAAGGGGACCTACGAGCAGTACTTC.